This T cell receptor (beta chain) was profiled in a study of identical twins. Via MiXCR, TCRdb re-called the 5' RACE reads, giving one row per CDR3 protein. The sample shows about 340,000 distinct CDR3 sequences, over 9% of them seen only once. CDR1 LNHNV and CDR2 YYDKDF come from the germline V gene (reference sequence). Between the trimmed V and J ends, which lost 0 bases and 1 base, there was a span of 10 bases. The CDR3 extends over 15 amino acids. This clonotype has more than one count but fewer than ten. The data also belong to a second study, concerning yellow fever vaccine responses in identical twins.

The rearrangement uses TRBV15 and TRBJ2-7, with D hard to call. Material: CD8+ T cells sorted from blood. The receptor comes from a young woman in good health. The CDR3 is CATSRDLTASYEQYF. The CDR3 DNA reads TGTGCCACCAGCAGAGATTTAACCGCATCCTACGAGCAGTACTTC.